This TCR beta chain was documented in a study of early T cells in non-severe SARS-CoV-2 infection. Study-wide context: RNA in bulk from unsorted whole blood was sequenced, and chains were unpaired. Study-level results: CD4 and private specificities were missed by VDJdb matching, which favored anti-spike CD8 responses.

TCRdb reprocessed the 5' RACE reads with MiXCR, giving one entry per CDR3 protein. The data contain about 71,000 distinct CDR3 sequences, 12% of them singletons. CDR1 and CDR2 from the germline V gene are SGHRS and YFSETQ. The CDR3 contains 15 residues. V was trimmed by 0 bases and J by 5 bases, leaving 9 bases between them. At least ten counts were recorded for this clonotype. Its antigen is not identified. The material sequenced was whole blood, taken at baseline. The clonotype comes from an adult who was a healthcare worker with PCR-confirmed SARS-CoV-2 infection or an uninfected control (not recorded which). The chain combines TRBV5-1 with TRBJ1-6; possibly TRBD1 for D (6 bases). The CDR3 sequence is CASSLGAGDNSPLHF. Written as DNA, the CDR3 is TGCGCCAGCAGCTTGGGGGCAGGGGATAATTCACCCCTCCACTTT.